This TCR beta chain was retrieved from a study of Graves' ophthalmopathy and Graves' hyperthyroidism. Study findings and constraints: Blood also contained most of the expanded thyroid clonotypes above 0.001 frequency.

On this clonotype: The antigen remains undetermined.

For repertoire sequencing, the TCR beta CDR3 regions were amplified from RNA transcripts. Scientists carried out first-round RT-PCR using HTBI primers and then a second-round multiplex PCR. TCRdb re-analysed the multiplex PCR reads in MiXCR, keeping a single row per CDR3 protein. The sample shows about 1.1 million distinct CDR3 sequences, 36% of them seen only once. V dropped 3 bases and J dropped 0; count of bases not matched to a gene: 20. CDR1 and CDR2 (germline): ENHRY, SYGVKD. The CDR3 sequence is 20 residues long. The sample taken for sequencing was peripheral blood or thyroid tissue (not recorded which). This TCR came from an adult man with Graves' hyperthyroidism. The chain has TRBV10-3 and TRBJ2-7; 7 bases are shared with TRBD1. The CDR3 is CAISDPSARDWQGVSYEQYF. The DNA of the CDR3 is TGTGCCATCAGTGACCCCAGTGCTAGAGATTGGCAGGGGGTCTCCTACGAGCAGTACTTC.